This T cell receptor (beta chain) was captured in a study of T cells in Graves' hyperthyroidism and ophthalmopathy. This clonotype was picked up many times. The source material, RNA transcripts, was used to amplify TCR beta CDR3 regions. A first-round RT-PCR of the TCR CDR3 used the HTBI primer set. TCRdb ran MiXCR on the multiplex PCR reads and lists one entry per CDR3 protein. The data contain 300,000 to 500,000 distinct CDR3 sequences, over 11% of them singletons. Reasons for excluding patients were uncontrolled infection, other autoimmune disease, pregnancy or lactation. Deletions cut 1 base from V and 4 bases from J, with 12 bases between. The CDR3 extends over 14 amino acids. Germline V gene data show CDR1 as SGHRS and CDR2 as YFSETQ.

This receptor was taken from a man aged 50-60 years with Graves' ophthalmopathy. The sequencing input was blood. This rearrangement joins TRBV5-1 to TRBJ2-7; the D gene is possibly TRBD1 (5 bases). CDR3 region: CASSLRGTEYEQYF. In DNA, the CDR3 is TGCGCCAGCAGCTTGAGGGGTACAGAATACGAGCAGTACTTC.